This entry lists 30 T cell receptor beta chains sequenced from one sample in a study of CD8 T cells in ankylosing spondylitis. TCRdb processed the 5' RACE reads anew with MiXCR; each CDR3 protein has one entry. This sample carries 210,000 or so distinct CDR3 sequences, around 8% of them seen once, and the ten largest clones take around 4.4%. Sequenced: blood, either unsorted or a sorted T cell fraction (not recorded which). The receptors were gathered from a female donor with ankylosing spondylitis or in good health (not recorded which).

This clonotype was detected many times. The chain uses TRBV2 and TRBJ2-6; unclear D gene. Between the trimmed V and J ends, which lost 1 base and 1 base, there was a span of 5 bases. The CDR3 sequence is 15 residues long. In germline, CDR1 is SNHLY, CDR2 FYNNEI. CDR3 DNA sequence: TGTGCCAGCAGTGAAGAAGGATCTGGGGCCAACGTCCTGACTTTC. Translation gives CASSEEGSGANVLTF.

This clonotype was counted between two and nine times. The chain has TRBV28 and TRBJ2-3; D unresolved. Germline loops: CDR1 MDHEN, CDR2 SYDVKM. CDR3 length equals 15 residues. Trimming took off 6 bases at V and 8 bases at J, with 21 bases between the two ends. The CDR3 coding sequence is TGTGCCAGCAGGCCCCGGGCCGACTTCCCTTTTACGCAGTATTTT. Its translation: CASRPRADFPFTQYF.

There are many counts of this clonotype. V is TRBV5-1 and J is TRBJ2-2; D may match TRBD1 or TRBD2 (5 bases each). The germline V and J ends were trimmed by 6 bases and 1 base, with 10 bases remaining between them. The CDR3 totals 14 residues. The germline V gene has CDR1 SGHRS and CDR2 YFSETQ. CDR3 DNA: TGCGCCAGCACGACTACAGGGAACACCGGGGAGCTGTTTTTT. This sequence encodes CASTTTGNTGELFF.

This clonotype was detected many times. The J gene is TRBJ2-5, the V gene TRBV4-3; no clear D gene. Trimming left V 0 bases short and J 2 bases short, with 4 bases between. Per the germline V gene, CDR1 is LGHNA and CDR2 is YSLEER. The CDR3 has 13 residues. CDR3 residues: CASSQDRQETQYF. DNA of the CDR3: TGCGCCAGCAGCCAAGACAGGCAAGAGACCCAGTACTTC.

On this clonotype itself: Relative to the germline gene, one junction end is altered; a read error may explain this. The chain combines TRBV20-1 with TRBJ2-1; D perhaps matches TRBD2 (5 bases). Germline CDR1 and CDR2: DFQATT and SNEGSKA (reference sequence). The CDR3 is made up of 16 amino acids. The CDR3 loop is CCAREFSGSSYNEQFF. CDR3 coding DNA: TGCTGTGCTAGAGAGTTCAGCGGCAGCTCCTACAATGAGCAGTTCTTC.

This clonotype was counted many times. The V and J genes are TRBV12-3 or TRBV12-4 and TRBJ2-5; D possibly corresponds to TRBD2 (6 bases). V lost 0 bases, J lost 3 bases, and 11 bases lay in between. The CDR3 has 15 amino acids. The CDR3, as DNA: TGTGCCAGCAGTTTAGCGGTGGTAGCGGAAGAGACCCAGTACTTC. This encodes CASSLAVVAEETQYF.

The sample holds many counts of this clonotype. The chain uses TRBV6-1 and TRBJ1-5; D is unclear. The germline gives CDR1 MNHNS, CDR2 SASEGT. The CDR3 is made up of 14 amino acids. V dropped 7 bases and J dropped 2 bases, with 12 bases sitting between them. CDR3 residues: CASMPGVGNQPQHF. The CDR3 region has the DNA TGTGCCAGCATGCCCGGGGTCGGCAATCAGCCCCAGCATTTT.

This clonotype was counted many times. The chain joins TRBV5-1 to TRBJ1-3, with D tentatively TRBD1 (6 bases). This CDR3 has 16 residues. Germline CDR1 is SGHRS and CDR2 is YFSETQ. Trimming pared 0 bases from V and 0 bases from J, leaving 10 bases between. The CDR3 bases are TGCGCCAGCAGCTTGGCAGGGGCAAGCTCTGGAAACACCATATATTTT. Its translation is CASSLAGASSGNTIYF.

The sample holds many counts of this clonotype. The gene calls are TRBV20-1 and TRBJ2-1; TRBD1 matches 10 bases. Trimming at V came to 1 base and at J to 1 base, leaving 7 bases not matched to a gene. Germline V gene sequence: CDR1 DFQATT, CDR2 SNEGSKA (reference sequence). This CDR3 region has 17 residues. This chain's CDR3 is CSARGRPGQGSYNEQFF. The CDR3, as DNA: TGCAGTGCTAGAGGCCGCCCGGGACAGGGGTCCTACAATGAGCAGTTCTTC.

This clonotype was counted at least ten times. The V gene is TRBV5-6, the J gene TRBJ2-5; D is undetermined. V lost 4 bases to trimming and J lost 5 bases, with 12 bases between them. This CDR3 spans 13 amino acids. Germline loops: CDR1 SGHDT, CDR2 YYEEEE. CDR3 sequence (DNA): TGTGCCAGCAGCCCGATTACGAGGGAGACCCAGTACTTC. It is translated as CASSPITRETQYF.

This clonotype has ten or more counts. The chain employs TRBV30 and TRBJ2-7, with D unresolved. The germline V gene has CDR1 GTSNPN and CDR2 SVGIG (reference sequence). The ends were cut back, 1 base at V and 0 bases at J, with 4 bases in the middle. The CDR3 extends over 12 amino acids. The CDR3, as DNA: TGTGCCTGGAGTGACTCCTCCTACGAGCAGTACTTC. The encoded protein is CAWSDSSYEQYF.

Only a few counts were recorded for this clonotype. DNA for the CDR3: TGTGCCTGGACGGCAGGGGCTTATGGCTACACCTTC. This sequence encodes CAWTAGAYGYTF. The chain uses TRBV30 and TRBJ1-2, with D perhaps matching TRBD1 (6 bases). This CDR3 contains 12 residues. Trimming removed 4 bases from V and 5 bases from J, with 11 bases in between. The germline CDR1 and CDR2 sequences are GTSNPN and SVGIG (reference sequence).

This clonotype was found many times. V usage is TRBV6-2 or TRBV6-3 and J usage is TRBJ2-1; TRBD2 might be the D (5 bases). The V gene lost 8 bases and the J gene lost 9 bases, with 20 bases spanning the gap. The CDR3 spans 14 residues. The germline gives CDR1 MNHEY, CDR2 SVGEGT. The CDR3: CASGPKRGIGEQFF. The CDR3 DNA reads TGTGCCAGCGGCCCCAAACGGGGAATAGGTGAGCAGTTCTTC.

This clonotype showed up many times. The CDR3, as DNA: TGTGCCAGCAGCAAGCTCGGGCCCCAGGCAGATACGCAGTATTTT. Protein sequence: CASSKLGPQADTQYF. The V call is TRBV5-6, the J call TRBJ2-3; D unresolved. Trimming cost V 4 bases and J 4 bases, with 16 bases left between them. Germline CDR1 SGHDT, CDR2 YYEEEE. The length of the CDR3 is 15 residues.

This clonotype was seen a handful of times. The chain has TRBV30 and TRBJ2-2; D is unclear. CDR3 length: 12 amino acids. Trimming left V 3 bases short and J 9 bases short, with 11 bases between. Germline V gene lookup returns CDR1 GTSNPN and CDR2 SVGIG (reference sequence). In nucleotides, the CDR3 is TGTGCCTGGAGGACCCCGCCCAGGGAGCTGTTTTTT. Protein: CAWRTPPRELFF.

This clonotype showed up just a few times. A read error may be the cause here, since a much bigger clone is one base away. This chain connects TRBV15 to TRBJ1-2; 7 bases are shared with TRBD1. The CDR3 loop spans 14 amino acids. Germline-derived CDR1 and CDR2 are LNHNV and YYDKDF (reference sequence). The CDR3 bases are TGTACCACCAGCAGGGGTAGGGGGCTGAGTGGCTACACCTTC. Its protein is CTTSRGRGLSGYTF.

At least ten counts were recorded for this clonotype. The J gene is TRBJ2-1, the V gene TRBV12-3 or TRBV12-4, with 11 bases matching TRBD2. This CDR3 is built from 14 residues. After removal of 5 bases from V and 9 bases from J, the junction contained 6 bases not matched to a gene. The CDR3, as DNA: TGTGCCAGCAGTCAACTAGCGGGAGTATCTGAGCAGTTCTTC. Its protein product is CASSQLAGVSEQFF.

This clonotype was seen many times. V is TRBV5-1 and J is TRBJ1-5; D is possibly TRBD1 (5 bases). The germline V gene encodes CDR1 SGHRS and CDR2 YFSETQ. The CDR3 covers 15 residues. Trimming pared 1 base from V and 2 bases from J, leaving 10 bases between. The CDR3 DNA sequence: TGCGCCAGCAGCTTGTTCGGGGGTCGCAATCAGCCCCAGCATTTT. Translation: CASSLFGGRNQPQHF.

As to this clonotype: A much larger clone lies one base from this, so it may be a read error. The chain employs TRBV2 and TRBJ2-3; D gene uncertain. Trimming shortened V by 2 bases and J by 7 bases, and 13 bases separated the two germline ends. The CDR3 is 14 residues long. Germline CDR1 reads SNHLY; CDR2 reads FYNNEI. The DNA for the CDR3 is TGTGCCAGCAGTGAACTGCAGGATGGGCATACGCAGTATTTT. Its protein product is CASSELQDGHTQYF.

This clonotype came up many times. The chain has TRBV20-1 and TRBJ2-3; 11 bases map to TRBD2. J was trimmed by 5 bases and V by 7 bases; bases with no gene match: 11. Germline-derived CDR1 and CDR2 are DFQATT and SNEGSKA (reference sequence). CDR3 length: 15 residues. This CDR3 is CSVHLLAGVEDTQYF. In nucleotides, the CDR3 is TGCAGTGTCCACCTACTAGCGGGAGTAGAAGATACGCAGTATTTT.

This clonotype was seen many times. This chain links TRBV29-1 with TRBJ2-1; D is uncertain. In germline, CDR1 is SQVTM, CDR2 ANQGSEA. The length of the CDR3 is 11 residues. V lost 7 bases and J 15 bases, leaving 19 bases between the germline ends. CDR3 region: CSGLTDRIPFF. In DNA, the CDR3 is TGCAGCGGCTTGACGGACCGGATACCGTTCTTC.

This clonotype was counted a few times. The chain recombines TRBV20-1 with TRBJ1-2; perhaps TRBD1 as D (5 bases). V shed 0 bases and J shed 10 bases, with 24 bases lying between them. CDR1 is DFQATT, CDR2 SNEGSKA, per germline (reference sequence). CDR3 size: 16 residues. CDR3 nucleotide sequence: TGCAGTGCTAGAGATTTTACGGGGGGGTTATCGTGGGACTACACCTTC. This codes for CSARDFTGGLSWDYTF.

This clonotype was seen more than once but under ten times. The rearrangement links TRBV19 to TRBJ1-1; D unresolved. Deletions cut 6 bases from V and 5 bases from J, with 13 bases between. Per germline, CDR1 LNHDA and CDR2 SQIVND (reference sequence). There are 13 residues in the CDR3. The CDR3 DNA reads as TGTGCCAGTAGCCGGCCGGGAAGAACTGAAGCTTTCTTT. Amino acid sequence: CASSRPGRTEAFF.

There are many counts of this clonotype. The CDR3 DNA reads as TGTGCCAGCAGCGCGACAGGGGGTGACGAGCAGTACTTC. Protein sequence: CASSATGGDEQYF. This chain links TRBV11-2 with TRBJ2-7; 9 bases match TRBD1. The V and J ends lost 5 bases and 5 bases, in that order; junction bases with no gene match: 4. The CDR3 totals 13 residues. CDR1 is SGHAT, CDR2 FQNNGV, per germline.

This clonotype turned up a few times. Possible read error: a much larger clone is one base away. This sequence joins TRBV4-3 and TRBJ2-5, with unresolved D. Germline CDR1 LGHNA, CDR2 YSLEER. CDR3 length: 14 amino acids. The CDR3 is CASSQGNLQEAQYF. Written as DNA, the CDR3 is TGCGCCAGCAGCCAGGGAAACCTACAAGAGGCCCAGTACTTC.

This clonotype was found many times. The gene calls are TRBV4-3 and TRBJ2-2; 7 bases are shared with TRBD1. J gave up 7 bases and V 1 base, and 3 bases lay outside the gene matches. The CDR3 runs 14 residues. Germline CDR1 is LGHNA and CDR2 is YSLEER. The CDR3, as DNA: TGCGCCAGCAGCCAAGTACAGGGGATCGGGGAGCTGTTTTTT. It codes for CASSQVQGIGELFF.

This clonotype was recorded at least ten times. The chain has TRBV28 and TRBJ2-1, with TRBD2 matching over 8 bases. Germline CDR1 reads MDHEN; CDR2 reads SYDVKM. J gave up 5 bases and V 3 bases, and 6 bases lay outside the gene matches. This CDR3 region has 15 residues. The CDR3 here is CASSLTGGPHNEQFF. In DNA form, the CDR3 reads TGTGCCAGCAGTTTGACGGGAGGGCCCCACAATGAGCAGTTCTTC.

The chain combines TRBV15 with TRBJ1-5; D may be TRBD1 (6 bases). The CDR3 loop spans 15 amino acids. Germline V gene lookup returns CDR1 LNHNV and CDR2 YYDKDF (reference sequence). The CDR3 nucleotides read TGTATACTCTTGGGGGCACTGTGTAGCAATCAGCCCCAGCATTTT. Its translation is CILLGALCSNQPQHF.

This clonotype was seen many times. The chain combines TRBV7-2 with TRBJ2-7, with a weak D call TRBD2 (6 bases). The CDR3 has 14 residues. The V gene lost 4 bases and the J gene lost 0 bases, with 10 bases spanning the gap. Germline V lookup: CDR1 SGHTA, CDR2 FQGNSA. CDR3 coding DNA: TGTGCCAGCAGCTCCGGAGGGAACTCCTACGAGCAGTACTTC. This sequence encodes CASSSGGNSYEQYF.

This clonotype was recorded at least ten times. CDR3 sequence: CSVVVASYGYTF. CDR3 bases: TGCAGTGTGGTAGTGGCAAGCTATGGCTACACCTTC. The J gene is TRBJ1-2, the V gene TRBV20-1; no clear D. The CDR3 loop spans 12 amino acids. CDR1 and CDR2 from the germline V gene are DFQATT and SNEGSKA (reference sequence). V was shortened by 7 bases and J by 4 bases, with 13 bases between the two germline ends.